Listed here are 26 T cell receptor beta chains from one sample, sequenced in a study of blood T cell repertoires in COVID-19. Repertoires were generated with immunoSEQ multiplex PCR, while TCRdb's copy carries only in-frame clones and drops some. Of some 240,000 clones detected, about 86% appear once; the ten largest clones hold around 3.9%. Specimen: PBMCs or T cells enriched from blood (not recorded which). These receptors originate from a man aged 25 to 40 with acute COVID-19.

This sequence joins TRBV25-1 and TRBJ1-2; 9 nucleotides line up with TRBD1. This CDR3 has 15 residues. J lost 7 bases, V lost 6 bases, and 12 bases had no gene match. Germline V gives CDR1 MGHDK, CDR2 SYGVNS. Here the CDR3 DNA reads TGTGCCAGCAGCTTCGGAGACTCGACAGGGGGTGGCTACACCTTC. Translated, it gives CASSFGDSTGGGYTF.

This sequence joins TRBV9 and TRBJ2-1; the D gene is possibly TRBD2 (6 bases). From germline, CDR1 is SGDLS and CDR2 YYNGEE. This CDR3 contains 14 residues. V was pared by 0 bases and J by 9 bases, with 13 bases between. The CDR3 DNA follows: TGTGCCAGCAGCGTAGTTTGGTCCGGGGGTGAGCAGTTCTTC. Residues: CASSVVWSGGEQFF.

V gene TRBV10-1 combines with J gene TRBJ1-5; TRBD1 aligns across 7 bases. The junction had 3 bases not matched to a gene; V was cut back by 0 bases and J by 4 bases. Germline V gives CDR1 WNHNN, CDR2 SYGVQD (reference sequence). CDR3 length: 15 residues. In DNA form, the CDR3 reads TGCGCCAGCAGTGAGTCGGGACAGCAGAATCAGCCCCAGCATTTT. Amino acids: CASSESGQQNQPQHF.

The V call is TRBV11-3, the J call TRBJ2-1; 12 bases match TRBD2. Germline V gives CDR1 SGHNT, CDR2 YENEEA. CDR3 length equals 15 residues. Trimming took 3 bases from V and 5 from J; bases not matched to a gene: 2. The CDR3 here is CASSFLAGGDNEQFF. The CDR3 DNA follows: TGTGCCAGCAGCTTTCTAGCGGGGGGGGACAATGAGCAGTTCTTC.

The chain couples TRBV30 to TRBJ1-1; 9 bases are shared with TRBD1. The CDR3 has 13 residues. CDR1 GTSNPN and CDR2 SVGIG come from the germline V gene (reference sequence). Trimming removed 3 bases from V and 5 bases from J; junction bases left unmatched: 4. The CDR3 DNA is TGTGCCTGGAGGGACAGGGGTAATACTGAAGCTTTCTTT. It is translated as CAWRDRGNTEAFF.

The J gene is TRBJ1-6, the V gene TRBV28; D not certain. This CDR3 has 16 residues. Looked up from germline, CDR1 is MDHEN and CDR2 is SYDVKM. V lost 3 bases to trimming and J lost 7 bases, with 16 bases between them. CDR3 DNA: TGTGCCAGCAGTTTCAGGCCGAACACAAGGAATTCACCCCTCCACTTT. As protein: CASSFRPNTRNSPLHF.

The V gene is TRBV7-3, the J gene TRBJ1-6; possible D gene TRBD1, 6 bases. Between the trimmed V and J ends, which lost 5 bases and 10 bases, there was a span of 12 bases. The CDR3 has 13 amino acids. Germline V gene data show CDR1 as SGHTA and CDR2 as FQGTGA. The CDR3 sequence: CASSVTGRSPLHF. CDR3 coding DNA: TGTGCCAGCAGCGTTACAGGGCGGTCACCCCTCCACTTT.

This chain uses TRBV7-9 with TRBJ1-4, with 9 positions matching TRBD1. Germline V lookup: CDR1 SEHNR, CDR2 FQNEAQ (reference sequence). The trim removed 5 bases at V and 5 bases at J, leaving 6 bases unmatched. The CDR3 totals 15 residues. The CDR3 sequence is CASSHDRGANEKLFF. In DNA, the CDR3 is TGTGCCAGCAGCCACGACAGGGGGGCGAATGAAAAACTGTTTTTT.

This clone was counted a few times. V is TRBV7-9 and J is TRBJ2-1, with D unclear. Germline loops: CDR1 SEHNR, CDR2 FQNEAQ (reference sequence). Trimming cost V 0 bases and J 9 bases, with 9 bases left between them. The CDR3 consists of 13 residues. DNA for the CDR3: TGTGCCAGCAGCTTAGCCCGGTCGGGTGAGCAGTTCTTC. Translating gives CASSLARSGEQFF. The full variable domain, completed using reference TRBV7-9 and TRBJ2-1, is DTGVSQNPRHKITKRGQNVTFRCDPISEHNRLYWYRQTLGQGPEFLTYFQNEAQLEKSRLLSDRFSAERPKGSFSTLEIQRTEQGDSAMYLCASSLARSGEQFFGPGTRLTVL.

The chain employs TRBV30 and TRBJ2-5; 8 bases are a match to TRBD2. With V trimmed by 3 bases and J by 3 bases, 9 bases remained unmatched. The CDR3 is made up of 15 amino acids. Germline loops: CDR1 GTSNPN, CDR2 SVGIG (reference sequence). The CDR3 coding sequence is TGTGCCTGGAGAGGTACTAGCGGAGCTAAAGAGACCCAGTACTTC. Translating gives CAWRGTSGAKETQYF.

The chain's CDR3 is CASSLKTRADTQYF. Written as DNA, the CDR3 is TGTGCCAGCAGCTTAAAAACTAGGGCAGATACGCAGTATTTT. V is TRBV7-2 and J is TRBJ2-3; D is perhaps TRBD2 (5 bases). Trimming removed 2 bases from V and 4 bases from J, with 10 bases in between. CDR3 length equals 14 residues. Germline V gene lookup returns CDR1 SGHTA and CDR2 FQGNSA.

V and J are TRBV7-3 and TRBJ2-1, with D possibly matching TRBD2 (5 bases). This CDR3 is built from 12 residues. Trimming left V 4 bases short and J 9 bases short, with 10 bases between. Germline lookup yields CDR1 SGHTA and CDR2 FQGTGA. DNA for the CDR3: TGTGCCAGCAGCTACGGGGTTGGTGAGCAGTTCTTC. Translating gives CASSYGVGEQFF. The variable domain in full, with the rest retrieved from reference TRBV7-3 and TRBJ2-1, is GAGVSQTPSNKVTEKGKYVELRCDPISGHTALYWYRQSLGQGPEFLIYFQGTGAADDSGLPNDRFFAVRPEGSVSTLKIQRTERGDSAVYLCASSYGVGEQFFGPGTRLTVL.

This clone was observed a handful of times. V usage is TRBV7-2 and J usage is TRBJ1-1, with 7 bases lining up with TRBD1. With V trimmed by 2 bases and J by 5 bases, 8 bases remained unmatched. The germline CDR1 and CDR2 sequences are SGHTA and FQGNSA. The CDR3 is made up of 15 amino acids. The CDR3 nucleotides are TGTGCCAGCAGCTTATATGAGGGGGCTCGTACTGAAGCTTTCTTT. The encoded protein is CASSLYEGARTEAFF. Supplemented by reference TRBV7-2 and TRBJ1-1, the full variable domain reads GAGVSQSPSNKVTEKGKDVELRCDPISGHTALYWYRQSLGQGLEFLIYFQGNSAPDKSGLPSDRFSAERTGGSVSTLTIQRTQQEDSAVYLCASSLYEGARTEAFFGQGTRLTVV.

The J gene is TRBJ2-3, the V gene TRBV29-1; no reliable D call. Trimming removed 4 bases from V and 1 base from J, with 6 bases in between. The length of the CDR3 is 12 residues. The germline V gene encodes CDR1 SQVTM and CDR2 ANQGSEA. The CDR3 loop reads CSVVSGTDTQYF. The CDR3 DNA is TGCAGCGTTGTAAGCGGCACAGATACGCAGTATTTT.

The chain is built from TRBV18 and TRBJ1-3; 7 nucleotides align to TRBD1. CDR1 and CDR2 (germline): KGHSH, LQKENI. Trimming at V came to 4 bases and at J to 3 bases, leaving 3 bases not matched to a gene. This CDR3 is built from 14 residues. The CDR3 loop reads CASSQDRNGNTIYF. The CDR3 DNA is TGTGCCAGCTCACAGGACAGGAATGGAAACACCATATATTTT. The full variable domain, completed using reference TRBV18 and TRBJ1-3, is NAGVMQNPRHLVRRRGQEARLRCSPMKGHSHVYWYRQLPEEGLKFMVYLQKENIIDESGMPKERFSAEFPKEGPSILRIQQVVRGDSAAYFCASSQDRNGNTIYFGEGSWLTVV.

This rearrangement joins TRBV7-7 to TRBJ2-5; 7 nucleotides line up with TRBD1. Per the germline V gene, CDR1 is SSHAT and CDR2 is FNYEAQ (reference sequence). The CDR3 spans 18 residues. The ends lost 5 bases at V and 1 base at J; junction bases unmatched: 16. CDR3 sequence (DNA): TGTGCCAGCAGCGTCAGACCCGGGACAGCCTCCTCCCAAGAGACCCAGTACTTC. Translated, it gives CASSVRPGTASSQETQYF.

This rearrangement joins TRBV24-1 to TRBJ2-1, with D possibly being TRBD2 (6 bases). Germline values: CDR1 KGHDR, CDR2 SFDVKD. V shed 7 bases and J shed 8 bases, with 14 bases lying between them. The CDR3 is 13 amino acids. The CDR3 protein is CATSIAVRDEQFF. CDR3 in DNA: TGTGCCACCAGCATAGCGGTTCGCGATGAGCAGTTCTTC.

The CDR3 DNA is TGTGCCAGCAGCTCTACCGGGTCAGATACGCAGTATTTT. Its protein product is CASSSTGSDTQYF. The rearrangement uses TRBV7-9 and TRBJ2-3; D call uncertain. V dropped 4 bases and J dropped 4 bases, with 9 bases sitting between them. CDR3 size: 13 residues. Germline CDR1 SEHNR, CDR2 FQNEAQ (reference sequence). Filled out from reference TRBV7-9 and TRBJ2-3, the complete variable domain reads DTGVSQNPRHKITKRGQNVTFRCDPISEHNRLYWYRQTLGQGPEFLTYFQNEAQLEKSRLLSDRFSAERPKGSFSTLEIQRTEQGDSAMYLCASSSTGSDTQYFGPGTRLTVL.

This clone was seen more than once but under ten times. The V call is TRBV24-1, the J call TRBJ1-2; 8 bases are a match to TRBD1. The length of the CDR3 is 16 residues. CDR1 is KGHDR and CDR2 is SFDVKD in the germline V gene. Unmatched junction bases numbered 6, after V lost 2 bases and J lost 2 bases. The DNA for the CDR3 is TGTGCCACCAGTGATTACAAACAGGGGGGAAACTATGGCTACACCTTC. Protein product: CATSDYKQGGNYGYTF.

In nucleotides, the CDR3 is TGCAGCGTTGAGACAGGGAATATTCAGTACGTC. Translation: CSVETGNIQYV. The gene calls are TRBV29-1 and TRBJ2-7; TRBD1 agrees at 7 bases. The CDR3 totals 11 residues. Germline CDR1 is SQVTM and CDR2 is ANQGSEA. With 3 bases clipped from V and 10 bases from J, the junction kept 6 bases outside the gene matches.

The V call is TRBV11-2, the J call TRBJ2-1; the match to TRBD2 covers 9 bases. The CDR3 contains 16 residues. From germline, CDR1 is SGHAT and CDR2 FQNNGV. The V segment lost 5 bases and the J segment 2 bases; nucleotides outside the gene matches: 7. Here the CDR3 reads CASSRESGGTYNEQFF. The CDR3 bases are TGTGCCAGCAGCCGCGAAAGCGGGGGGACCTACAATGAGCAGTTCTTC. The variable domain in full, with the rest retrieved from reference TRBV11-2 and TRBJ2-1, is EAGVAQSPRYKIIEKRQSVAFWCNPISGHATLYWYQQILGQGPKLLIQFQNNGVVDDSQLPKDRFSAERLKGVDSTLKIQPAKLEDSAVYLCASSRESGGTYNEQFFGPGTRLTVL.

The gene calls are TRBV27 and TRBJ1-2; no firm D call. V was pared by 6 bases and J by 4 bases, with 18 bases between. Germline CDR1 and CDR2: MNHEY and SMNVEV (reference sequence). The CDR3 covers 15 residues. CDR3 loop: CASSPTSTGVYGYTF. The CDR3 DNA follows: TGTGCCAGCAGCCCAACTTCGACCGGGGTCTATGGCTACACCTTC.

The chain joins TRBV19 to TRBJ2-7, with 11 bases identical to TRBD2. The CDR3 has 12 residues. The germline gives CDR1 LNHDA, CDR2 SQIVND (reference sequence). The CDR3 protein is CAGTSGSYEQYV. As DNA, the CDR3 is TGTGCAGGGACTAGCGGCTCCTACGAGCAGTACGTC.

The CDR3 region has the DNA TGTGCCAGCAGTATCGAGAGAGGTGGCTACACCTTC. Translated, it gives CASSIERGGYTF. J is TRBJ1-2 and V is TRBV12-3 or TRBV12-4; D ambiguous. V shed 5 bases and J shed 7 bases, with 11 bases lying between them. The CDR3 has 12 residues.

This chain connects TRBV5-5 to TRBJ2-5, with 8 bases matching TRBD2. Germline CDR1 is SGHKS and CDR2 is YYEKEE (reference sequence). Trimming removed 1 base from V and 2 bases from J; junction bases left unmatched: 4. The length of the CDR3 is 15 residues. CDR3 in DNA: TGTGCCAGCAGCTTGCTTGCGGGGGGTCAAGAGACCCAGTACTTC. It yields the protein CASSLLAGGQETQYF.

The CDR3 sequence is CASINSPRTDTQYF. The CDR3 DNA is TGTGCCAGCATAAACAGCCCCCGCACAGATACGCAGTATTTT. The chain employs TRBV28 and TRBJ2-3, with D uncertain. The germline gives CDR1 MDHEN, CDR2 SYDVKM. The CDR3 loop spans 14 amino acids. The V and J ends lost 7 bases and 1 base respectively, with 12 bases between them.